The subject of this entry is one T cell receptor (beta chain). The antigen it recognizes is unknown. The record has no base qualities; no much larger clone is one base away. The sample originates from a study of T cells in Graves' hyperthyroidism and ophthalmopathy (dated 2019 in TCRdb). About the full investigation: Peripheral blood samples were taken at initial diagnosis, before any treatment was given. A discovery cohort of around 100 patients, roughly 40 with Graves' ophthalmopathy and over 55 with stable Graves' hyperthyroidism, was used to find distinguishing TCR V-J signatures. An independent validation cohort of 18 to 20 hyperthyroidism patients and approximately 17 patients who later progressed to ophthalmopathy tested prospective prediction of ophthalmopathy. The 95 to 100 discovery patients were divided at random into training and test sets in a 7:3 ratio. In more than 5 Graves' hyperthyroidism patients, the study also compared T-cell repertoires from thyroid tissue with T-cell repertoires from blood. After sampling, hyperthyroidism patients received methimazole starting at 30 mg daily, and ophthalmopathy patients received high-dose intravenous methylprednisolone. According to the paper, TCR Vbeta CDR3 sequencing was carried out on 120 to 150 peripheral blood samples, which came from fewer than 50 ophthalmopathy, 80 or so hyperthyroidism and about 17 progressor patients. The research as a whole found: During validation, the model predicted progression to ophthalmopathy a median of around 7 months ahead of onset, with approximately 70% sensitivity and roughly 75% specificity. A 13 V-J signature model separated ophthalmopathy from stable hyperthyroidism, with just over 85% sensitivity and roughly 81% specificity in cross-validation and 80%/75% in testing. Most expanded thyroid clonotypes (frequency above 0.001) were also found in blood, which suggests that blood repertoires may mirror thyroid immune responses. Sample size was not statistically predetermined, and investigators were not blinded to group allocation.

TCR beta CDR3 regions were amplified from RNA transcripts. A first-round RT-PCR of the TCR CDR3 used the HTBI primer set with the Qiagen OneStep RT-PCR kit. Libraries were constructed in a second round of multiplex PCR, after which size selection and purification were performed. Paired-end sequencing of the libraries was performed with 100 bp reads on an Illumina HiSeq2000. As for the authors' bioinformatics: SOAPnuke was used to process the raw data, with reads discarded if the reads contained adapters or uncalled bases, had a mean Phred below 15, or lacked an exact constant-primer or identifier match. High-quality paired reads were merged using COPE v1.2.5, and each unique nucleotide sequence was defined as a clonotype. MiTCR v1.1 was used to align the clonotypes against IMGT TRBV, TRBD and TRBJ reference segments. The analysis included only V-J combinations with a frequency above 0.0001, which together covered approximately 99% of the repertoires. A TCS score was defined as the ratio between F50 (clonal expansion) and ExV (chaos), using BLOSUM62-based TCRdist between CDR3 peptides within each V-J. Welch's t-statistics and random forest reduced 450 to 600 V-J features to 10 to 15, which were used in a naive Bayes classifier (R e1071). TCRdb reworked the public reads: Q25 trimming with fastp, MiXCR clone assembly, productive beta chains retained. Identical CDR3 protein sequences are pooled into one entry, listed with their most common genes and DNA. For this entry, the V and J calls and clone size follow TCRdb and not the study's own pipeline. Here the sample has a few hundred thousand distinct CDR3 sequences; about 15% occur a single time. The biggest ten clones account for about 14% of the sample.

Graves' hyperthyroidism was defined as stable when no progression to ophthalmopathy occurred over 18 months of follow-up. The hyperthyroidism patients were between 18 and 65 years old and newly diagnosed, with a disease duration of less than 2 months. Patients with uncontrolled infections, other autoimmune diseases, pregnancy or lactation were excluded. Diagnoses relied on clinical symptoms, serum thyroxine and TRAb, thyroid ultrasound and orbital computed tomography. PBMCs were separated from under 11 ml of fresh peripheral blood using Ficoll-Paque density gradient centrifugation. Total RNA was extracted with Trizol reagent, and quality was checked on an Agilent 2100 Bioanalyzer. The origin of this receptor is a middle-aged woman with Graves' hyperthyroidism. Specimen: blood.

The DNA reads as follows: TGTGCCAGCAGTTACCAGACCGAGCAGTACTTC. Its product reads: CASSYQTEQYF. This chain is built from TRBV6-2 or TRBV6-3 and TRBJ2-7, with the D gene call left open. Trimming costs V 2 bases and J 6 bases, and their ends lie 5 bases apart. The germline V gene sets CDR1 to MNHEY and CDR2 to SVGEGT. Counted from cysteine to phenylalanine, this CDR3 has 11 amino acids. Only the CDR3 DNA is retained, 33 bases long and in frame from the first base.